The rows below give T cell receptor beta chains drawn from one sample of a study of T cell clones after liver transplantation. Assay: immunoSEQ multiplex PCR; the TCRdb copy retains only in-frame clones and omits some. This sample yields some 45,000 clones, of which around 84% are seen a single time; 2% to 2.5% belongs to the top ten. The specimen comprised CD4+ T cells from blood, sampled 24 months after liver transplant. All receptors derive from a human patient who received a liver transplant. Some T cells may be provided by the graft donor. Both conserved end residues are part of each CDR3. The order of the fields is clone size, J gene, D gene, V gene, CDR3 protein, CDR3 DNA. D genes are given only for firm matches. A clone size is listed for some rows: how often the clone was seen (once, few, many), or a class if it is expanded.

NA | TRBJ2-2 | NA | TRBV7-2 | CASSLADSQNTGELFF | TGTGCCAGCAGCTTAGCCGACAGCCAGAACACCGGGGAGCTGTTTTTT
NA | TRBJ2-7 | NA | TRBV29-1 | CSVSRQGDEQYF | TGCAGCGTTAGTAGGCAGGGTGACGAGCAGTACTTC
NA | TRBJ1-4 | NA | TRBV18 | CASSPPIQGEYEKLFF | TGTGCCAGCTCCCCACCCATCCAGGGAGAGTATGAAAAACTGTTTTTT
NA | TRBJ1-5 | NA | TRBV7-2 | CASSLGVGPGYYSNQPQHF | TGTGCCAGCAGCTTAGGAGTAGGACCGGGGTACTATAGCAATCAGCCCCAGCATTTT
NA | TRBJ2-7 | NA | TRBV9 | CASSVDVGEQYF | TGTGCCAGCAGCGTCGACGTTGGAGAGCAGTACTTC
few | TRBJ2-3 | TRBD2 | TRBV5-4 | CASSSGGGTDTQYF | TGTGCCAGCAGCTCTGGGGGGGGCACAGATACGCAGTATTTT
NA | TRBJ2-1 | TRBD1 | TRBV6-1 | CASSTGEGLNEQFF | TGTGCCAGCAGTACAGGGGAAGGATTAAATGAGCAGTTCTTC
NA | TRBJ1-1 | NA | TRBV5-1 | CASRRGLNTEAFF | TGCGCCAGCAGAAGGGGGTTGAACACTGAAGCTTTCTTT
NA | TRBJ2-1 | TRBD2 | TRBV5-1 | CASRSILAGAFYEQFF | TGCGCCAGCCGATCGATCCTAGCGGGAGCGTTCTATGAGCAGTTCTTC
NA | TRBJ2-5 | TRBD2 | TRBV5-1 | CASSLGAGRSGTQYF | TGCGCCAGCAGCTTGGGAGCGGGGCGGAGCGGGACCCAGTACTTC
few | TRBJ1-6 | NA | TRBV2 | CASRPGSYNSPLHF | TGTGCCAGCAGGCCCGGCTCCTATAATTCACCCCTCCACTTT
NA | TRBJ1-1 | TRBD1 | TRBV27 | CASSSWDRGTEAFF | TGTGCCAGCAGTTCCTGGGACAGGGGGACCGAAGCTTTCTTT
NA | TRBJ1-1 | NA | TRBV6-5 | CASRLGTNPEAFF | TGTGCCAGCAGGCTCGGGACAAATCCTGAAGCTTTCTTT
NA | TRBJ1-4 | TRBD1 | TRBV9 | CASSPTGRGRGDEKLFF | TGTGCCAGCAGCCCAACGGGCAGGGGGCGGGGGGATGAAAAACTGTTTTTT
NA | TRBJ1-4 | TRBD1 | TRBV15 | CATRQGANEKLFF | TGTGCCACCCGACAGGGGGCTAATGAAAAACTGTTTTTT
NA | TRBJ1-5 | NA | TRBV18 | CASSGQAFDQPQHF | TGTGCCAGCTCAGGCCAGGCCTTCGATCAGCCCCAGCATTTT
NA | TRBJ2-1 | TRBD2 | TRBV11-2 | CASRFPTSGRKGEQFF | TGTGCCAGCAGATTCCCCACTAGCGGGAGAAAAGGTGAGCAGTTCTTC
NA | TRBJ1-2 | NA | TRBV19 | CASSIDHLIGQAGYTF | TGTGCCAGTAGTATAGATCACCTCATAGGGCAAGCTGGCTACACCTTC
NA | TRBJ1-1 | NA | TRBV6-4 | CARLGRLNTEAFF | TGTGCCAGACTGGGACGGTTGAACACTGAAGCTTTCTTT
NA | TRBJ1-1 | NA | TRBV19 | CASSIGDQPSNTEAFF | TGTGCCAGTAGTATTGGAGACCAGCCCTCGAACACTGAAGCTTTCTTT
NA | TRBJ2-2 | NA | TRBV29-1 | CSVAPLGGEGGELFF | TGCAGCGTTGCACCACTAGGGGGGGAGGGCGGGGAGCTGTTTTTT
NA | TRBJ2-1 | NA | TRBV27 | CASSLQPATWGAGSTDNEQFF | TGTGCCAGCAGTTTACAGCCCGCGACCTGGGGCGCGGGATCTACGGACAATGAGCAGTTCTTC
NA | TRBJ1-5 | NA | TRBV9 | CASSVTGSFDQPQHF | TGTGCCAGCAGCGTTACGGGGTCGTTCGATCAGCCCCAGCATTTT
NA | TRBJ2-1 | NA | TRBV9 | CASSVSGYNEQFF | TGTGCCAGCAGCGTCAGCGGGTACAATGAGCAGTTCTTC
NA | TRBJ1-3 | TRBD1 | TRBV5-5 | CASSADRGQDTIYF | TGTGCCAGCAGCGCCGACAGGGGCCAGGACACCATATATTTT
NA | TRBJ2-1 | NA | TRBV6-4 | CASSSQGSGINEQFF | TGTGCCAGCAGTTCCCAGGGTAGTGGGATTAATGAGCAGTTCTTC
NA | TRBJ2-2 | TRBD2 | TRBV25-1 | CASTMGLDSGELFF | TGTGCCAGCACTATGGGACTAGACAGTGGGGAGCTGTTTTTT
NA | TRBJ1-2 | TRBD1 | TRBV7-3 | CASSYDRGYGYTF | TGTGCCAGCAGCTACGACAGGGGCTATGGCTACACCTTC
NA | TRBJ1-3 | NA | TRBV7-9 | CASSWEQGNTIYF | TGTGCCAGCAGCTGGGAACAGGGAAACACCATATATTTT
NA | TRBJ2-5 | TRBD1 | TRBV5-1 | CASSFTGTVALETQYF | TGCGCCAGCAGCTTTACCGGGACAGTGGCTTTAGAGACCCAGTACTTC
NA | TRBJ2-1 | TRBD2 | TRBV19 | CASSDYSGGAGYNEQFF | TGTGCCAGTAGCGACTACAGCGGGGGGGCCGGGTACAATGAGCAGTTCTTC
NA | TRBJ1-4 | NA | TRBV7-2 | CASSLGRRGEKLFF | TGTGCCAGCAGCTTAGGGAGGAGGGGTGAAAAACTGTTTTTT
NA | TRBJ1-3 | NA | TRBV23-1 | CASNEGQPSGNTIYF | TGCGCCAGTAACGAGGGACAACCCTCTGGAAACACCATATATTTT
NA | TRBJ1-1 | NA | TRBV27 | CASGLDSLTEAFF | TGTGCCAGCGGATTGGACAGTCTCACTGAAGCTTTCTTT
NA | TRBJ1-3 | TRBD1 | TRBV5-6 | CASSPGTGEGNTIYF | TGTGCCAGCAGCCCAGGTACAGGGGAGGGAAACACCATATATTTT
NA | TRBJ2-2 | TRBD2 | TRBV28 | CASIGTTEDGELFF | TGTGCCAGCATCGGGACTACCGAAGACGGGGAGCTGTTTTTT
NA | TRBJ1-4 | NA | TRBV4-3 | CASSQGNNEKLFF | TGCGCCAGCAGCCAGGGTAATAATGAAAAACTGTTTTTT
once | TRBJ1-1 | TRBD1 | TRBV6-5 | CASSPPGGTEAFF | TGTGCCAGCAGTCCACCAGGGGGGACTGAAGCTTTCTTT
once | TRBJ2-1 | NA | TRBV27 | CASSLSRSWDEQFF | TGTGCCAGCAGTTTATCTAGGTCCTGGGATGAGCAGTTCTTC
NA | TRBJ1-2 | NA | TRBV5-5 | CASSLAWQTYGYTF | TGTGCCAGCAGCTTGGCCTGGCAGACTTATGGCTACACCTTC
NA | TRBJ2-7 | TRBD1 | TRBV5-1 | CASSLAATGAYEQYF | TGCGCCAGCAGCTTGGCCGCGACAGGGGCCTACGAGCAGTACTTC
NA | TRBJ2-7 | TRBD1 | TRBV30 | CAWRGQVPYEQCF | TGTGCCTGGAGGGGACAGGTTCCATACGAGCAGTGCTTC
few | TRBJ1-4 | TRBD1 | TRBV7-2 | CASSRDRSTNEKLFF | TGTGCCAGCAGCCGGGACAGATCAACTAATGAAAAACTGTTTTTT
NA | TRBJ2-3 | TRBD2 | TRBV7-9 | CASSPGTSGPADTQYF | TGTGCCAGCAGCCCAGGGACTAGCGGACCTGCGGATACGCAGTATTTT
NA | TRBJ2-4 | TRBD1 | TRBV7-6 | CASSLVGRGQRPPAKNIQYF | TGTGCCAGCAGCTTAGTCGGCAGGGGGCAACGACCCCCCGCCAAAAACATTCAGTACTTC
NA | TRBJ2-1 | NA | TRBV30 | CAWSAGLAINEQFF | TGTGCCTGGAGTGCCGGACTGGCCATCAATGAGCAGTTCTTC
once | TRBJ2-3 | TRBD1 | TRBV9 | CASSVDTGVRADTQYF | TGTGCCAGCAGCGTAGACACAGGGGTTAGGGCAGATACGCAGTATTTT
once | TRBJ1-1 | TRBD1 | TRBV18 | CASRRGTGAVDTEAFF | TGTGCCAGCCGTCGCGGGACAGGGGCCGTTGACACTGAAGCTTTCTTT
NA | TRBJ1-5 | NA | TRBV2 | CASSDDNQPQHF | TGTGCCAGCAGCGACGACAATCAGCCCCAGCATTTT